This record covers a single T cell receptor beta chain. The sample belongs to a study of blood T cell repertoires in COVID-19. Background on the study: The origin of the acute and convalescent COVID-19 samples was the United States, Italy and Spain. Sample material is recorded as cDNA or gDNA derived from T cells, B-cell-depleted T cells, or PBMCs.

The CDR3 totals 15 residues. V lost 3 bases, J lost 3 bases, and 12 bases lay in between. The germline CDR1 and CDR2 sequences are LNHDA and SQIVND (reference sequence). Methods used by the authors: Quantification of nucleated cells was approximated via reference gene primer amplification. Measured with immunoSEQ multiplex PCR; TCRdb has only the in-frame clones, and not every one. From that table come the V and J calls and clone size; the DNA was used to work out D and trimming. The sample includes approximately 52,000 clones, approximately 89% of them seen just once. This rearrangement joins TRBV19 to TRBJ1-5, with D hard to call. Sequenced material: peripheral blood. This sequence was found in a man aged 45-65 years with acute or convalescent COVID-19. This chain's CDR3 is CASSILAGNNQPQHF. CDR3 nucleotide sequence: TGTGCCAGTAGTATCTTAGCGGGGAACAATCAGCCCCAGCATTTT.